This T cell receptor (delta chain) comes out of a study of γδ T cells in repeated Plasmodium falciparum infection. Vgamma9/Vdelta2+ and Vdelta2-negative gammadelta T cells were flow-sorted from PBMC for bulk sequencing. Each sorted gammadelta sample had TRG and TRD chains sequenced. TCRdb re-identified clones in the multiplex PCR reads via CATT. Found here are tens of thousands of delta-chain clones, approximately 1.5% of them singletons; the top ten hold 15%. With regard to this clone: The TCRdb protein, from a much larger clone, departs from this DNA's translation at residue 14, likely by read error; the protein shown derives from the DNA.

This CDR3 region has 19 residues. The germline V gene has CDR1 TSWWSYY and CDR2 QGS. The J segment lost 3 bases and the V segment lost 3 bases, leaving 19 bases of the junction unmatched. The receptor was derived from a pool of human donors (malaria-infected and uninfected, not separated). The genes are TRDV1 and TRDJ1; 7 bases match TRDD2. Sample: gamma-delta T cells from blood. The CDR3 is CALGDPVPSCGGYADKLIF. The CDR3 coding sequence is TGTGCTCTTGGGGACCCCGTGCCTTCCTGCGGTGGGTACGCCGATAAACTCATCTTT.